Listed below are T cell receptor beta chains from one sample, sequenced in a study of CD8 T cells in ankylosing spondylitis. TCRdb analysed the 5' RACE reads with MiXCR anew, one entry per CDR3 protein. The table lists 330,000 or so distinct CDR3 sequences, less than 10% of them singletons, with roughly 15% in the top ten. The sequencing sample was made of blood, either unsorted or a sorted T cell fraction (not recorded which). The receptors derive from a male donor with ankylosing spondylitis. The CDR3 runs from the conserved cysteine through the conserved F or W. Fields, in order: CDR3 DNA, CDR3 protein, V gene, clone size, J gene, D gene. D genes are given only for firm matches. Size tells how often a clone was seen (once, few, many) or the class of an expanded clone, and some rows leave it out.

TGCGCCAGCAGCTTGGGACAGGGAACTGCGAACACCATATATTTT	CASSLGQGTANTIYF	TRBV5-1	few	TRBJ1-3	TRBD1
TGTGCCAGCAGTTTCCAAACAGGCGGTACCGGGAATGAGCAGTTCTTC	CASSFQTGGTGNEQFF	TRBV12-3/TRBV12-4	few	TRBJ2-1	.
TGTGCCAGCAGTTCTACAGGAGAAACCTACAATGAGCAGTTCTTC	CASSSTGETYNEQFF	TRBV6-5	many	TRBJ2-1	.
TGTGCCAGCAGCCCGAGAGCCCCCAGCTCTGGGGCCAACGTCCTGACTTTC	CASSPRAPSSGANVLTF	TRBV7-7	.	TRBJ2-6	.
TGCGCCAGCAGCCAAGACTCGGCAGCCTTGCGGGAGCAGTTCTTC	CASSQDSAALREQFF	TRBV4-3	few	TRBJ2-1	.
TGCAGCGTTGATGTCGGGGGTCTGTACGAGCAGTACTTC	CSVDVGGLYEQYF	TRBV29-1	few	TRBJ2-7	.
TGTGCCAGCACCGCGGCCAGGGGGTCTTACAATGAGCAGTTCTTC	CASTAARGSYNEQFF	TRBV27	.	TRBJ2-1	TRBD1
TGTGCCAGCAGCTTAGGAGGGACTTTCAGCACAGATACGCAGTATTTT	CASSLGGTFSTDTQYF	TRBV7-9	many	TRBJ2-3	.
TGTGCCAGCAGTTTGGGAGGGCCAGGGCATGAAAAACTGTTTTTT	CASSLGGPGHEKLFF	TRBV27	many	TRBJ1-4	.
TGTGCCGGATCACAGGACTACAATGAGCAGTTCTTC	CAGSQDYNEQFF	TRBV2	few	TRBJ2-1	.
TGTGCTAGTGGTGGTCGGGTGGGCCGTCCGATGAACAATGAGCAGTTCTTC	CASGGRVGRPMNNEQFF	TRBV12-5	.	TRBJ2-1	.
TGTGCCAGCAGCCCCCGGGACAGGGGACTAGCGGGTGGCTCCAATGAGCAGTTCTTC	CASSPRDRGLAGGSNEQFF	TRBV9	few	TRBJ2-1	TRBD2
TGTGCCAGCAGAACACCCCTAATTGACAGGAGCTCCTACAATGAGCAGTTCTTC	CASRTPLIDRSSYNEQFF	TRBV28	.	TRBJ2-1	.
TGTGCCAGCAGTTACTCGAGGACTTCCTGGTACAATGAGCAGTTCTTC	CASSYSRTSWYNEQFF	TRBV6-2/TRBV6-3	few	TRBJ2-1	.
TGTGCCAGCACCCTGATGGCGGCGAGCTCCTACAATGAGCAGTTCTTC	CASTLMAASSYNEQFF	TRBV27	few	TRBJ2-1	.
TGTGCCAGCAGCTTAGCTTTCAGGGGGAACACTGAAGCTTTCTTT	CASSLAFRGNTEAFF	TRBV7-6	.	TRBJ1-1	.
TGTGCCAGCAGCCCGGACAGGGCCGACTACGAGCAGTACTTC	CASSPDRADYEQYF	TRBV12-3/TRBV12-4	many	TRBJ2-7	TRBD1
TGTGCCAGCAGCTTATTGGCGCCGGGAGGCACCGGGGAGCTGTTTTTT	CASSLLAPGGTGELFF	TRBV7-2	few	TRBJ2-2	TRBD2
TGTGCCAGCAGTTCACCGTTAGGACAGGCGATATCCTACGAGCAGTACTTC	CASSSPLGQAISYEQYF	TRBV6-2/TRBV6-3	few	TRBJ2-7	TRBD1
TGCAGTGCTAGAGGAGGTGTTAGCGGGAGGAGCGGGGAGCTGTTTTTT	CSARGGVSGRSGELFF	TRBV20-1	few	TRBJ2-2	TRBD2
TGTGCCAGCAGCCCGCTGGACAGGGGAAACGAGCAGTACTTC	CASSPLDRGNEQYF	TRBV5-6	few	TRBJ2-7	TRBD1
TGTGCCAGCAATGCGGGAGGTCTCAATGAGCAGTTCTTC	CASNAGGLNEQFF	TRBV28	many	TRBJ2-1	TRBD2
TGCAGCGGACACCGAGGGACTGAAGCTTTCTTT	CSGHRGTEAFF	TRBV29-1	.	TRBJ1-1	.
TGCAGTGCCTCACAGGGCGATCAGCCCCAGCATTTT	CSASQGDQPQHF	TRBV20-1	many	TRBJ1-5	.
TGCAGCGTTGTAGGCCAGCCCCAGCATTTT	CSVVGQPQHF	TRBV29-1	few	TRBJ1-5	.
TGCGCCAGCAGCTACTCGGAGGGTCGGTTCTTC	CASSYSEGRFF	TRBV5-1	many	TRBJ2-1	.
TGTGCCAGCAGCCAAGAAACAGCGGGTAACACCGGGGAGCTGTTTTTT	CASSQETAGNTGELFF	TRBV4-2	few	TRBJ2-2	.
TGTGCCTGGAGTGGGGGGATGAACACTGAAGCTTTCTTT	CAWSGGMNTEAFF	TRBV30	few	TRBJ1-1	.
TGCGCCAGCAGCGATGTAGGGACTACCGCTGAGCAGTTCTTC	CASSDVGTTAEQFF	TRBV5-1	.	TRBJ2-1	TRBD2
TGTGCCAGCAGACCCCAGGGTCCCGAGCAGTACTTC	CASRPQGPEQYF	TRBV11-2	.	TRBJ2-7	.
TGTGCCAGCAGTTTCCGGACCGGTGGGGGCACAGATACGCAGTATTTT	CASSFRTGGGTDTQYF	TRBV6-2/TRBV6-3	few	TRBJ2-3	.
TGTGCCAGTAGACAGGGGACATCCTACAATGAGCAGTTCTTC	CASRQGTSYNEQFF	TRBV19	once	TRBJ2-1	TRBD1
TGTGCCAGCAGTTTTTTCGCGGGAGTACCCTACGAGCAGTACTTC	CASSFFAGVPYEQYF	TRBV28	.	TRBJ2-7	TRBD2
TGTGCCAGCATATCGGAGAGGGGGACTGAAGCTTTCTTT	CASISERGTEAFF	TRBV6-1	few	TRBJ1-1	.
TGTGCCAGCAGTGTCCGAGCGGGAGAAACCGAGCAGTACTTC	CASSVRAGETEQYF	TRBV2	few	TRBJ2-7	TRBD2
TGTGCCAGCAGCCAAGATACTGTGAGCACCGGGGAGCTGTTTTTT	CASSQDTVSTGELFF	TRBV14	.	TRBJ2-2	.
TGTGCCAGCAGCTTATCGGGGGGGACAGGCCTCCGTGAGCAGTACTTC	CASSLSGGTGLREQYF	TRBV7-8	.	TRBJ2-7	.
TGTGCCAGCAGCTCTCCCATGTCTAGCGGGTACCAAGAGACCCAGTACTTC	CASSSPMSSGYQETQYF	TRBV7-2	.	TRBJ2-5	TRBD2
TGTGCCAGCAGCCCGGACAGGAAAGAGACCCAGTACTTC	CASSPDRKETQYF	TRBV3-1	.	TRBJ2-5	TRBD1
TGTGCCATCAGCCGACCGCCGGGGACGGACGAAGAGACCCAGTACTTC	CAISRPPGTDEETQYF	TRBV10-3	few	TRBJ2-5	.
TGTGCCAGCAGCGTTAGACAGGGGGACACTGAAGCTTTCTTT	CASSVRQGDTEAFF	TRBV9	many	TRBJ1-1	TRBD1
TGTGCCAGCAGCTTAGACCGGGGCACAGATACGCAGTATTTT	CASSLDRGTDTQYF	TRBV7-2	many	TRBJ2-3	.
TGCGCCAGCAGCTCCCACCGGGGATCCAAGTGGACAGATACGCAGTATTTT	CASSSHRGSKWTDTQYF	TRBV5-1	few	TRBJ2-3	.
TGTGCCACCAGCAGAGTAGGATCGTGGTACAGGGCGAGCAATCAGCCCCAGCATTTT	CATSRVGSWYRASNQPQHF	TRBV15	many	TRBJ1-5	.
TGCGCCAGCAGCGAATCTGGCAATCAGCCCCAGCATTTT	CASSESGNQPQHF	TRBV5-1	.	TRBJ1-5	.
TGCGCCAGCAGCTTGGTGGTTGGCGCAGCTACCTCCTACGAGCAGTACTTC	CASSLVVGAATSYEQYF	TRBV5-1	.	TRBJ2-7	.
TGCAGTGCTAGAAGTCCAGGTTATACGCAGTATTTT	CSARSPGYTQYF	TRBV20-1	few	TRBJ2-3	.
TGTGCCTCCAGGGGCAGCGGGGGATACAATGAGCAGTTCTTC	CASRGSGGYNEQFF	TRBV24-1	few	TRBJ2-1	TRBD2
TGTGCCAGCAGTTTTTTCGGGGGCGGCGACGAGCAGTACTTC	CASSFFGGGDEQYF	TRBV12-3/TRBV12-4	few	TRBJ2-7	.
TGCGCCAGCAGCTTGGTGGGGGTTAACGAGCAGTACTTC	CASSLVGVNEQYF	TRBV5-1	few	TRBJ2-7	.
TGCAGTGCTCTTAGCGGGAAAGGGACAGATACGCAGTATTTT	CSALSGKGTDTQYF	TRBV20-1	.	TRBJ2-3	TRBD2
TGCGCCAGCAGCCCGGACGTTTGGGGTGTCCACGAGCAGTACTTC	CASSPDVWGVHEQYF	TRBV5-1	few	TRBJ2-7	.
TGCAGTGCTAGACCGGGACAGTGGTACCAAGAGACCCAGTACTTC	CSARPGQWYQETQYF	TRBV20-1	few	TRBJ2-5	TRBD1
TGTGCCAGCAGTTTTGTAGGGGATGAAGAGACCCAGTACTTC	CASSFVGDEETQYF	TRBV12-3/TRBV12-4	few	TRBJ2-5	.